This is a list of T cell receptor beta chains from one sample in a study of blood T cell repertoires in COVID-19. Clones were read by immunoSEQ multiplex PCR, and TCRdb kept only the in-frame ones, dropping some. This table has under 200,000 clones, approximately 91% appearing once. Material: peripheral blood. These receptors were collected from a man in his fifties with acute or convalescent COVID-19. The CDR3 runs from the conserved cysteine through the conserved F or W. A D gene is named only where the DNA matches it firmly. Expanded clones get a size class; other rows say once, few or many, or leave the size out.

V: TRBV20-1
size: NA
J: TRBJ1-5
D: NA
CDR3: CSASDGPPGGQPQHF
DNA: TGCAGTGCTAGTGATGGTCCTCCGGGTGGGCAGCCCCAGCATTTT

V: TRBV24-1
size: NA
J: TRBJ1-2
D: TRBD1
CDR3: CATSDPRRDSDYGYTF
DNA: TGTGCCACCAGTGATCCACGACGGGACAGCGACTATGGCTACACCTTC

V: TRBV6-6
size: NA
J: TRBJ2-7
D: TRBD2
CDR3: CASSGGGSSYEQYF
DNA: TGTGCCAGCAGCGGGGGGGGAAGCTCCTACGAGCAGTACTTC

V: TRBV18
size: NA
J: TRBJ2-1
D: TRBD1
CDR3: CASSHSTGSIDEQFF
DNA: TGTGCCAGCTCACACTCGACAGGGAGCATCGATGAGCAGTTCTTC

V: TRBV19
size: few
J: TRBJ1-5
D: TRBD1
CDR3: CASSKDRVYGQPQHF
DNA: TGTGCCAGTAGTAAAGACAGGGTTTATGGGCAGCCCCAGCATTTT

V: TRBV7-2
size: NA
J: TRBJ2-3
D: NA
CDR3: CASSLNSDTQYF
DNA: TGTGCCAGCAGCTTAAATTCTGATACGCAGTATTTT

V: TRBV28
size: NA
J: TRBJ1-5
D: NA
CDR3: CASSLLEIPQPYSNQPQHF
DNA: TGTGCCAGCAGCTTACTCGAAATACCCCAACCCTACAGCAATCAGCCCCAGCATTTT

V: TRBV6-5
size: NA
J: TRBJ1-1
D: NA
CDR3: CASSAGIAGEAFF
DNA: TGTGCCAGCAGCGCCGGGATTGCTGGTGAAGCTTTCTTT

V: TRBV3-1/TRBV3-2
size: NA
J: TRBJ2-3
D: TRBD1
CDR3: CASSYEGAGEWTDTQYF
DNA: TGTGCCAGCAGCTATGAGGGGGCTGGAGAATGGACAGATACGCAGTATTTT

V: TRBV14
size: NA
J: TRBJ1-1
D: NA
CDR3: CASSQTGFTEAFF
DNA: TGTGCCAGCAGCCAAACAGGGTTCACTGAAGCTTTCTTT

V: TRBV4-3
size: NA
J: TRBJ1-6
D: TRBD1
CDR3: CASSQGTGGVNSPLHF
DNA: TGCGCCAGCAGCCAAGGTACAGGGGGGGTTAATTCACCCCTCCACTTT

V: TRBV18
size: NA
J: TRBJ2-1
D: NA
CDR3: CASSLEEFNEQFF
DNA: TGTGCCAGCTCACTCGAGGAGTTCAATGAGCAGTTCTTC

V: TRBV10-3
size: NA
J: TRBJ1-1
D: TRBD1
CDR3: CAIRETGENTEAFF
DNA: TGTGCCATCAGGGAGACAGGGGAGAACACTGAAGCTTTCTTT

V: TRBV5-1
size: once
J: TRBJ2-3
D: NA
CDR3: CASSLPGGTDTQYF
DNA: TGCGCCAGCAGCTTACCAGGGGGCACAGATACGCAGTATTTT

V: TRBV24-1
size: NA
J: TRBJ2-1
D: NA
CDR3: CATSAKAINNEQFF
DNA: TGTGCCACCAGTGCTAAAGCCATTAACAATGAGCAGTTCTTC

V: TRBV6-1
size: NA
J: TRBJ2-3
D: TRBD2
CDR3: CASSDGTSGTDTQYF
DNA: TGTGCCAGCAGTGACGGGACTAGCGGGACAGATACGCAGTATTTT

V: TRBV27
size: NA
J: TRBJ2-7
D: NA
CDR3: CASSLLLAHEQYF
DNA: TGTGCCAGCAGTTTACTCCTAGCTCACGAGCAGTACTTC

V: TRBV6-9
size: NA
J: TRBJ1-1
D: NA
CDR3: CATVQTDKTEAFF
DNA: TGTGCCACCGTTCAAACGGACAAGACTGAAGCTTTCTTT

V: TRBV7-2
size: NA
J: TRBJ2-5
D: NA
CDR3: CASSLVIGETQYF
DNA: TGTGCCAGCAGCTTAGTTATCGGAGAGACCCAGTACTTC

V: TRBV18
size: NA
J: TRBJ2-2
D: NA
CDR3: CASSPQWRGGLLSTGELFF
DNA: TGTGCCAGCTCACCCCAATGGAGGGGTGGGCTCCTATCCACCGGGGAGCTGTTTTTT

V: TRBV11-2
size: NA
J: TRBJ2-1
D: NA
CDR3: CASSFGVDNEQFF
DNA: TGTGCCAGCAGCTTCGGGGTTGACAATGAGCAGTTCTTC

V: TRBV5-1
size: NA
J: TRBJ1-2
D: TRBD1
CDR3: CASSYGTGGGYTF
DNA: TGCGCCAGCAGCTACGGGACAGGGGGAGGCTACACCTTC

V: TRBV19
size: NA
J: TRBJ1-6
D: NA
CDR3: CASTYRPREELHF
DNA: TGTGCCAGTACCTATCGGCCCAGGGAAGAACTCCACTTT

V: TRBV28
size: few
J: TRBJ1-5
D: NA
CDR3: CASSLGQGNQPQHF
DNA: TGTGCCAGCAGTTTAGGCCAGGGTAATCAGCCCCAGCATTTT

V: TRBV7-2
size: NA
J: TRBJ1-5
D: NA
CDR3: CASSFLGDSNQPQHF
DNA: TGTGCCAGCAGCTTTCTAGGGGATAGCAATCAGCCCCAGCATTTT

V: TRBV11-2
size: NA
J: TRBJ1-1
D: NA
CDR3: CASSLGRGTGRTEAFF
DNA: TGTGCCAGCAGCTTAGGGCGGGGGACGGGGAGGACTGAAGCTTTCTTT

V: TRBV28
size: NA
J: TRBJ1-4
D: NA
CDR3: CASSPGGLGEKLFF
DNA: TGTGCCAGCAGTCCCGGGGGGTTAGGTGAAAAACTGTTTTTT

V: TRBV10-3
size: NA
J: TRBJ1-5
D: NA
CDR3: CAISEGRGGQPQHF
DNA: TGTGCCATCAGTGAGGGTCGGGGGGGCCAGCCCCAGCATTTT

V: TRBV4-3
size: NA
J: TRBJ2-2
D: NA
CDR3: CASSRAGAGTGELFF
DNA: TGCGCCAGCAGCAGGGCGGGGGCTGGGACCGGGGAGCTGTTTTTT

V: TRBV9
size: NA
J: TRBJ1-5
D: TRBD1
CDR3: CASSAGTGWNQPQHF
DNA: TGTGCCAGCAGCGCCGGGACAGGGTGGAATCAGCCCCAGCATTTT

V: TRBV7-9
size: NA
J: TRBJ1-1
D: TRBD1
CDR3: CASSSDRRNTEAFF
DNA: TGTGCCAGCAGTTCGGACAGGCGGAACACTGAAGCTTTCTTT

V: TRBV5-4
size: NA
J: TRBJ2-5
D: TRBD2
CDR3: CASSFRGGKKTQYF
DNA: TGTGCCAGCAGCTTTCGGGGGGGCAAAAAGACCCAGTACTTC

V: TRBV9
size: NA
J: TRBJ2-2
D: TRBD1
CDR3: CASSTWDRPNTGELFF
DNA: TGTGCCAGCAGCACTTGGGACAGACCGAACACCGGGGAGCTGTTTTTT

V: TRBV6-6
size: few
J: TRBJ1-4
D: NA
CDR3: CASSRGTQNEKLFF
DNA: TGTGCCAGCAGTAGAGGGACTCAGAATGAAAAACTGTTTTTT

V: TRBV28
size: NA
J: TRBJ1-2
D: TRBD1
CDR3: CASGQVLAGGYTF
DNA: TGTGCCAGCGGACAGGTCTTGGCTGGGGGCTACACCTTC